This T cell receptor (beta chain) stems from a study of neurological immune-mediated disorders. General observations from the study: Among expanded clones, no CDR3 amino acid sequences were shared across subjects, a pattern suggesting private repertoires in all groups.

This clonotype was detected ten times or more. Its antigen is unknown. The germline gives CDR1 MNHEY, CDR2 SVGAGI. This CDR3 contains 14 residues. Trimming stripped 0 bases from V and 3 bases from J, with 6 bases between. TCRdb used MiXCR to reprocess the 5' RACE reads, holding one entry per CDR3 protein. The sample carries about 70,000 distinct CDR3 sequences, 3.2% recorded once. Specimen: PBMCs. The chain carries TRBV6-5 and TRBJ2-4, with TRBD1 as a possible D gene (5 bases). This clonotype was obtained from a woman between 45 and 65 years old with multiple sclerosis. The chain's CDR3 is CASSYSRVKNIQYF. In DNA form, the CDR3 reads TGTGCCAGCAGTTACTCCAGGGTCAAAAACATTCAGTACTTC.